Following are 30 T cell receptor beta chains from one sample sequenced in a study of blood T cell repertoires in COVID-19. Libraries were prepared by immunoSEQ multiplex PCR; TCRdb keeps only in-frame clonotypes and omits some of them. The repertoire consists of fewer than 300,000 clones, with 85% to 90% occurring once and the leading ten covering about 16%. The sequenced sample consisted of PBMCs or T cells enriched from blood (not recorded which). These receptors came from a man between 18 and 29 years old who had recovered from COVID-19.

The chain links TRBV27 to TRBJ2-2; the D gene is possibly TRBD1 (6 bases). V was clipped by 5 bases and J by 0 bases, with 13 bases between them. Germline values: CDR1 MNHEY, CDR2 SMNVEV (reference sequence). This CDR3 spans 16 amino acids. The CDR3 DNA reads as TGTGCCAGCAGTCCAACGACAGGTCCGAACACCGGGGAGCTGTTTTTT. It specifies CASSPTTGPNTGELFF.

The V gene is TRBV15, the J gene TRBJ2-3, with 7 bases matching TRBD2. This CDR3 comprises 17 residues. CDR1 is LNHNV, CDR2 YYDKDF, per germline (reference sequence). The V and J ends lost 0 bases and 2 bases, in that order; junction bases with no gene match: 8. The chain's CDR3 is CATSRDARLALTDTQYF. DNA of the CDR3: TGTGCCACCAGCAGAGATGCCCGACTAGCACTCACAGATACGCAGTATTTT.

The rearrangement joins TRBV9 to TRBJ1-1; D not certain. This CDR3 contains 8 residues. Trimming shortened V by 6 bases and J by 10 bases, and 4 bases separated the two germline ends. Germline loops: CDR1 SGDLS, CDR2 YYNGEE. The CDR3 region is CASILAFF. In nucleotides, the CDR3 is TGTGCCAGCATACTAGCTTTCTTT.

The V and J genes are TRBV4-1 and TRBJ1-6; the D is unclear. The ends were cut back, 1 base at V and 7 bases at J, with 8 bases in the middle. There are 14 residues in the CDR3. Germline V lookup: CDR1 MGHRA, CDR2 YSYEKL. The DNA of the CDR3 is TGCGCCAGCAGCCAAGTCCACTCAAATTCACCCCTCCACTTT. As protein: CASSQVHSNSPLHF.

The chain has TRBV19 and TRBJ1-2; D might be TRBD1 (5 bases). Germline V lookup: CDR1 LNHDA, CDR2 SQIVND (reference sequence). V was pared by 5 bases and J by 7 bases, with 11 bases between. The CDR3 is made up of 12 amino acids. The CDR3 DNA reads TGTGCCAGTAGTGCTGGGGGGTCTGGCTACACCTTC. This sequence encodes CASSAGGSGYTF.

This chain links TRBV7-9 with TRBJ2-7; no firm D call. The CDR3 loop spans 11 amino acids. Germline values: CDR1 SEHNR, CDR2 FQNEAQ (reference sequence). Trimming removed 5 bases from V and 5 bases from J, with 7 bases in between. The CDR3 DNA reads as TGTGCCAGCAGCCCAAGCCACGAGCAGTACTTC. Translated, it gives CASSPSHEQYF.

Here the CDR3 DNA reads TGTGCCACCAGCGAGGGACTAGCGGGGACCTACGAGCAGTACTTC. It yields the protein CATSEGLAGTYEQYF. V and J are TRBV24-1 and TRBJ2-7; 13 bases are a match to TRBD2. The CDR3 has 15 amino acids. Germline CDR1 KGHDR, CDR2 SFDVKD. V gave up 7 bases and J gave up 2 bases; unmatched junction bases: 4.

The CDR3 is CASSLDRGPGELFF. Here the CDR3 DNA reads TGTGCCAGCAGCTTAGACAGGGGTCCCGGGGAGCTGTTTTTT. This chain uses TRBV7-6 with TRBJ2-2, with 7 bases aligning to TRBD1. The length of the CDR3 is 14 residues. CDR1 and CDR2 from the germline V gene are SGHVS and FNYEAQ. Unmatched junction bases numbered 2, after V lost 1 base and J lost 6 bases. Looking up the rest from reference TRBV7-6 and TRBJ2-2 gives the full variable domain: GAGVSQSPRYKVTKRGQDVALRCDPISGHVSLYWYRQALGQGPEFLTYFNYEAQQDKSGLPNDRFSAERPEGSISTLTIQRTEQRDSAMYRCASSLDRGPGELFFGEGSRLTVL.

This clone was observed a handful of times. The gene calls are TRBV5-1 and TRBJ1-2; 7 bases align to TRBD1. Germline CDR1 and CDR2: SGHRS and YFSETQ. The CDR3 is made up of 14 amino acids. Trimming cost V 0 bases and J 8 bases; bases outside gene matches: 7. CDR3 region: CASSLVQGEKGYTF. CDR3 nucleotides: TGCGCCAGCAGCTTGGTCCAGGGGGAGAAGGGCTACACCTTC.

V gene TRBV7-9 combines with J gene TRBJ1-1; 7 nucleotides match TRBD1. This CDR3 region has 14 residues. CDR1 SEHNR and CDR2 FQNEAQ come from the germline V gene (reference sequence). The V gene end was trimmed by 5 bases and the J gene end by 1 base; junction bases not matched to a gene: 4. CDR3: CASSDRDRNTEAFF. CDR3 DNA: TGTGCCAGCAGCGACAGGGATAGGAACACTGAAGCTTTCTTT.

This chain uses TRBV28 with TRBJ1-5; TRBD1 agrees at 12 bases. J lost 7 bases, V lost 2 bases, and 9 bases had no gene match. CDR1 and CDR2 from the germline V gene are MDHEN and SYDVKM. CDR3 length: 17 residues. Here the CDR3 DNA reads TGTGCCAGCAGTTTAAATCGGGACAGGGGGCGCGGGCAGCCCCAGCATTTT. Residues: CASSLNRDRGRGQPQHF. The full variable domain, with the rest looked up from reference TRBV28 and TRBJ1-5, is DVKVTQSSRYLVKRTGEKVFLECVQDMDHENMFWYRQDPGLGLRLIYFSYDVKMKEKGDIPEGYSVSREKKERFSLILESASTNQTSMYLCASSLNRDRGRGQPQHFGDGTRLSIL.

The rearrangement joins TRBV5-1 to TRBJ2-5, with a weak D call TRBD2 (6 bases). V was pared by 0 bases and J by 2 bases, with 14 bases between. The CDR3 is 16 residues long. Germline V gene data show CDR1 as SGHRS and CDR2 as YFSETQ. CDR3 protein: CASSLEGRGPQETQYF. The DNA for the CDR3 is TGCGCCAGCAGCTTGGAAGGGCGGGGCCCGCAAGAGACCCAGTACTTC.

J is TRBJ2-7 and V is TRBV7-2; TRBD2 matches at 11 bases. Germline V gene data show CDR1 as SGHTA and CDR2 as FQGNSA. This CDR3 is 15 amino acids long. J gave up 3 bases and V 5 bases, and 6 bases lay outside the gene matches. The CDR3: CASSETSGGYYEQYF. Here the CDR3 DNA reads TGTGCCAGCAGCGAAACTAGCGGGGGATACTACGAGCAGTACTTC.

This clone appeared a few times. This chain uses TRBV5-1 with TRBJ2-7; 10 nucleotides line up with TRBD1. V was clipped by 4 bases and J by 3 bases; unmatched bases: 13. Germline CDR1 SGHRS, CDR2 YFSETQ. The CDR3 is made up of 17 amino acids. CDR3 coding DNA: TGCGCCAGCAGCCAGGGACAGGGGATTCCCCTTGGCTACGAGCAGTACTTC. Translation gives CASSQGQGIPLGYEQYF.

There are many counts of this clone. The junction shows a germline mismatch at one end, possibly a read error. The chain joins TRBV7-7 to TRBJ2-5, with 12 bases identical to TRBD2. Germline values: CDR1 SSHAT, CDR2 FNYEAQ (reference sequence). The CDR3 extends over 16 amino acids. The CDR3 here is CASSSGLAGHQETQYF. CDR3 DNA: TGTGCTAGCAGCTCTGGACTAGCGGGACACCAAGAGACCCAGTACTTC.

V gene TRBV19 combines with J gene TRBJ2-1; D is possibly TRBD2 (5 bases). Germline V gene sequence: CDR1 LNHDA, CDR2 SQIVND (reference sequence). The V end was cut by 10 bases, the J end by 8 bases, with 18 bases between. The CDR3 consists of 13 residues. CDR3 amino acids: CATSRVLDDEQFF. The DNA of the CDR3 is TGTGCCACCTCGCGGGTCTTGGACGATGAGCAGTTCTTC.

The chain uses TRBV5-8 and TRBJ1-5; TRBD1 matches 9 bases. CDR3 length: 15 residues. CDR1 is SGHTS and CDR2 is YDEGEE in the germline V gene. With V trimmed by 5 bases and J by 2 bases, 5 bases remained unmatched. This CDR3 is CASSGTGLGNQPQHF. The DNA of the CDR3 is TGTGCCAGCAGTGGGACAGGGTTAGGCAATCAGCCCCAGCATTTT.

The rearrangement joins TRBV10-3 to TRBJ2-1, with 9 bases aligning to TRBD2. Germline trimming cut 5 bases from V and 4 bases from J; bases unmatched to any gene: 3. Germline CDR1 ENHRY, CDR2 SYGVKD. This CDR3 contains 14 residues. DNA for the CDR3: TGTGCCATCAGTCAGCGGGGGGATTACAATGAGCAGTTCTTC. Its protein product is CAISQRGDYNEQFF.

In DNA form, the CDR3 reads TGTGCCAGCAGCCACGGAGAGGTCGGCGACGAGCAGTTCTTC. It encodes CASSHGEVGDEQFF. The rearrangement uses TRBV9 and TRBJ2-1, with D unresolved. This CDR3 comprises 14 residues. V was clipped by 4 bases and J by 10 bases, with 18 bases between them. Germline assignment: CDR1 SGDLS and CDR2 YYNGEE.

The chain uses TRBV4-1 and TRBJ1-2, with 7 bases identical to TRBD1. CDR3 length equals 17 residues. Germline CDR1 reads MGHRA; CDR2 reads YSYEKL. Germline trimming cut 1 base from V and 0 bases from J; bases unmatched to any gene: 8. This CDR3 is CASSQGADRAANYGYTF. CDR3 DNA: TGCGCCAGCAGCCAAGGCGCCGACAGGGCGGCTAACTATGGCTACACCTTC.

The chain employs TRBV30 and TRBJ1-1; D gene uncertain. Per the germline V gene, CDR1 is GTSNPN and CDR2 is SVGIG (reference sequence). V was trimmed by 1 base and J by 5 bases, leaving 17 bases between them. CDR3 length equals 15 residues. The DNA of the CDR3 is TGTGCCTGGAGTGCCCTCGACTCGCGAGGGACTGAAGCTTTCTTT. This encodes CAWSALDSRGTEAFF.

V usage is TRBV5-1 and J usage is TRBJ2-7, with D tentatively TRBD1 (6 bases). The CDR3 consists of 13 residues. Trimming removed 4 bases from V and 7 bases from J, with 15 bases in between. Germline loops: CDR1 SGHRS, CDR2 YFSETQ. The CDR3 reads CASSLTGTREQYF. The CDR3, as DNA: TGCGCCAGCAGCCTTACCGGGACAAGGGAGCAGTACTTC. Full variable domain (rest looked up from reference TRBV5-1 and TRBJ2-7): KAGVTQTPRYLIKTRGQQVTLSCSPISGHRSVSWYQQTPGQGLQFLFEYFSETQRNKGNFPGRFSGRQFSNSRSEMNVSTLELGDSALYLCASSLTGTREQYFGPGTRLTVT.

The chain is built from TRBV3-1 (or the pseudogene TRBV3-2) and TRBJ2-5; 7 nucleotides align to TRBD2. The CDR3 consists of 16 residues. Germline V lookup: CDR1 LGHDT, CDR2 YNNKEL (reference sequence). J lost 5 bases, V lost 5 bases, and 14 bases had no gene match. CDR3 sequence (DNA): TGTGCCAGCAGCTCGGGACTAAGGGCCGGTGCGGAGACCCAGTACTTC. This codes for CASSSGLRAGAETQYF.

J is TRBJ2-7 and V is TRBV13; tentative D call: TRBD1 (5 bases). The CDR3 runs 14 residues. Germline assignment: CDR1 PRHDT and CDR2 FYEKMQ (reference sequence). V dropped 4 bases and J dropped 1 base, with 11 bases sitting between them. For the CDR3, the DNA is TGTGCCAGCAGCTCCTATACAGGTTCCTACGAGCAGTACTTC. Translation: CASSSYTGSYEQYF.

This clone has only a few counts. The chain couples TRBV19 to TRBJ1-5; 11 bases fit TRBD1. CDR1 and CDR2 (germline): LNHDA, SQIVND (reference sequence). This CDR3 has 15 amino acids. V was clipped by 7 bases and J by 4 bases; unmatched bases: 6. The CDR3 spells CASTPGTGGNQPQHF. CDR3 in DNA: TGTGCCAGTACCCCCGGGACAGGGGGAAATCAGCCCCAGCATTTT. Looking up the rest from reference TRBV19 and TRBJ1-5 gives the full variable domain: DGGITQSPKYLFRKEGQNVTLSCEQNLNHDAMYWYRQDPGQGLRLIYYSQIVNDFQKGDIAEGYSVSREKKESFPLTVTSAQKNPTAFYLCASTPGTGGNQPQHFGDGTRLSIL.

This clone was counted between two and nine times. The rearrangement links TRBV3-1 (or the pseudogene TRBV3-2) to TRBJ1-6; D is ambiguous. This CDR3 region has 13 residues. V gave up 5 bases and J gave up 10 bases, with 12 bases separating them. Germline values: CDR1 LGHDT, CDR2 YNNKEL (reference sequence). The CDR3 DNA reads TGTGCCAGCAGCACGAAACAGCCCTCACCCCTCCACTTT. It translates to CASSTKQPSPLHF.

J is TRBJ2-2 and V is TRBV28; 7 positions match TRBD1. The CDR3 loop spans 15 amino acids. With 5 bases clipped from V and 5 bases from J, the junction kept 8 bases outside the gene matches. Germline CDR1 reads MDHEN; CDR2 reads SYDVKM. CDR3 region: CASSEFGTVTGELFF. The DNA of the CDR3 is TGTGCCAGCAGTGAGTTTGGGACAGTGACCGGGGAGCTGTTTTTT.

The gene calls are TRBV5-6 and TRBJ1-6, with D unresolved. The CDR3 spans 13 residues. Germline lookup yields CDR1 SGHDT and CDR2 YYEEEE. Trimming cost V 3 bases and J 6 bases, with 7 bases left between them. This CDR3 reads CASSSLSNSPLHF. The CDR3, as DNA: TGTGCCAGCAGCTCGCTAAGTAATTCACCCCTCCACTTT. Full variable domain (missing parts from reference TRBV5-6 and TRBJ1-6): DAGVTQSPTHLIKTRGQQVTLRCSPKSGHDTVSWYQQALGQGPQFIFQYYEEEERQRGNFPDRFSGHQFPNYSSELNVNALLLGDSALYLCASSSLSNSPLHFGNGTRLTVT.

The genes are TRBV2 and TRBJ1-4; D unclear. The V and J ends lost 1 base and 8 bases respectively, with 14 bases between them. The CDR3 is made up of 15 amino acids. Germline CDR1 SNHLY, CDR2 FYNNEI. The CDR3 is CASSEEVIAGEKLFF. The CDR3 bases are TGTGCCAGCAGTGAAGAGGTCATAGCGGGCGAAAAACTGTTTTTT.

V usage is TRBV27 and J usage is TRBJ2-5, with D perhaps matching TRBD1 (7 bases). Germline-derived CDR1 and CDR2 are MNHEY and SMNVEV (reference sequence). The V end was cut by 6 bases, the J end by 4 bases, with 18 bases between. The CDR3 loop spans 15 amino acids. The CDR3 DNA follows: TGTGCCAGCAGGAAAGGAGGGGGCCCCAGAGAGACCCAGTACTTC. It is translated as CASRKGGGPRETQYF.